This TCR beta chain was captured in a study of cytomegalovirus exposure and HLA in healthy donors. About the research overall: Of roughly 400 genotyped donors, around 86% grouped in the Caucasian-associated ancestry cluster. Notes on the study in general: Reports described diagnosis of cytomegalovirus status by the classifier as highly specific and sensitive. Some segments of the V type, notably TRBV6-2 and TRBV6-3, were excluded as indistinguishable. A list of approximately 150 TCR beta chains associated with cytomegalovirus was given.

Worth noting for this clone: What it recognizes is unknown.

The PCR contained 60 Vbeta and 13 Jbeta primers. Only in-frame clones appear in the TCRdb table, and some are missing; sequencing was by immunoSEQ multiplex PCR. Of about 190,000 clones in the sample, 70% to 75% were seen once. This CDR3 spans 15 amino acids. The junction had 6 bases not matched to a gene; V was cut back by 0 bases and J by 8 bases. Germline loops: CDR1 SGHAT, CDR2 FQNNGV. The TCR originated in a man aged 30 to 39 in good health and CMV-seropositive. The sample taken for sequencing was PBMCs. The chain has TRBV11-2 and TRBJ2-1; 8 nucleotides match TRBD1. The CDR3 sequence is CASSLDRGRSYEQFF. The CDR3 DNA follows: TGTGCCAGCAGCTTAGACAGGGGGCGTAGTTATGAGCAGTTCTTC.